Shown below are 29 T cell receptor beta chains from a single sample sequenced in a study of blood T cell repertoires in COVID-19. Profiled with immunoSEQ multiplex PCR; TCRdb holds only in-frame clones, not every one. The data show under 400,000 clones, about 90% seen once. The sample consisted of peripheral blood. The origin of the receptors is a woman in her 30s with COVID-19, enrolled during active disease.

This chain connects TRBV28 to TRBJ1-6, with D unclear. This CDR3 region has 15 residues. The germline V gene has CDR1 MDHEN and CDR2 SYDVKM. The V end lost 7 bases, the J end lost 0 bases, and 10 bases lay between the germline ends. CDR3 region: CASKPSSSYNSPLHF. As DNA, the CDR3 is TGTGCCAGCAAACCGTCGAGCTCCTATAATTCACCCCTCCACTTT.

The genes are TRBV27 and TRBJ2-1; tentatively, D is TRBD2 (6 bases). CDR1 is MNHEY and CDR2 is SMNVEV in the germline V gene (reference sequence). V gave up 5 bases and J gave up 7 bases, with 18 bases separating them. This CDR3 comprises 15 residues. Here the CDR3 reads CASSRGAKGTNEQFF. The CDR3 coding sequence is TGTGCCAGCAGTCGCGGGGCGAAGGGTACGAATGAGCAGTTCTTC.

A few counts support this clone. The chain is built from TRBV6-5 and TRBJ1-1; D is undetermined. CDR3 length: 16 amino acids. V was clipped by 0 bases and J by 1 base, with 12 bases between them. In germline, CDR1 is MNHEY, CDR2 SVGAGI. Here the CDR3 reads CASSYSVSAGNTEAFF. As DNA, the CDR3 is TGTGCCAGCAGTTACTCGGTGTCAGCAGGGAACACTGAAGCTTTCTTT.

The genes are TRBV4-1 and TRBJ2-7; no definite D call. Trimming pared 1 base from V and 9 bases from J, leaving 19 bases between. CDR1 is MGHRA, CDR2 YSYEKL, per germline. The CDR3 runs to 15 residues. Here the CDR3 reads CASSQVIARPEVQYF. Written as DNA, the CDR3 is TGCGCCAGCAGCCAAGTGATAGCCCGTCCTGAGGTGCAGTACTTC.

The gene calls are TRBV23-1 and TRBJ1-2; 8 bases agree with TRBD1. TRBV23-1 is an ORF, and what it does is uncertain. V was clipped by 4 bases and J by 7 bases; unmatched bases: 14. The CDR3 has 16 residues. The CDR3 region is CASSLLAYGQGCGYTF. CDR3 bases: TGCGCCAGCAGTCTACTAGCCTACGGACAGGGATGTGGCTACACCTTC.

The J gene is TRBJ2-3, the V gene TRBV7-3; D is unresolved. V was trimmed by 2 bases and J by 2 bases, leaving 8 bases between them. The CDR3 sequence is 14 residues long. Per germline, CDR1 SGHTA and CDR2 FQGTGA. CDR3 DNA: TGTGCCAGCAGCTTATCTGCACACACAGATACGCAGTATTTT. Translation gives CASSLSAHTDTQYF.

V is TRBV10-3 and J is TRBJ2-1, with 7 bases lining up with TRBD1. CDR3 length: 12 amino acids. V shed 6 bases and J 10 bases; nucleotides not matched to a gene: 6. Germline loops: CDR1 ENHRY, CDR2 SYGVKD. The CDR3 reads CAIRDDREEQFF. The CDR3 DNA follows: TGTGCCATCAGGGACGACAGGGAAGAGCAGTTCTTC.

The chain recombines TRBV27 with TRBJ2-3; 14 bases are a match to TRBD2. The CDR3 covers 16 residues. Unmatched junction bases numbered 14, after V lost 8 bases and J lost 10 bases. Germline values: CDR1 MNHEY, CDR2 SMNVEV (reference sequence). The CDR3 nucleotides read TGTGCCAGCGGGGGACTAGCGGGAGTATATAGGGTGGCGCAGTATTTT. Translating it yields CASGGLAGVYRVAQYF.

As concerns this clone: The same CDR3 also results from other DNA sequences found in this sample. The V gene is TRBV6-5, the J gene TRBJ2-2, with TRBD2 identical over 12 bases. This CDR3 region has 15 residues. V lost 7 bases and J lost 3; bases outside the gene matches: 3. Germline CDR1 and CDR2: MNHEY and SVGAGI. CDR3 in DNA: TGTGCCAGCACCCTAGCGGGAGGGTACACCGGGGAGCTGTTTTTT. As protein: CASTLAGGYTGELFF.

The rearrangement links TRBV7-8 to TRBJ1-4; D is perhaps TRBD1 (6 bases). Germline CDR1 is SGHVS and CDR2 is FQNEAQ. The CDR3 contains 15 residues. Trimming stripped 4 bases from V and 10 bases from J, with 19 bases between. CDR3 in amino acids: CASSSAGVSTGKLFF. The CDR3 nucleotides are TGTGCCAGCAGCTCAGCAGGGGTTTCAACTGGAAAACTGTTTTTT.

J is TRBJ2-7 and V is TRBV4-1, with 7 bases lining up with TRBD1. The trim removed 4 bases at V and 6 bases at J, leaving 6 bases unmatched. CDR1 and CDR2 (germline): MGHRA, YSYEKL. This CDR3 contains 13 residues. In nucleotides, the CDR3 is TGCGCCAGCAGCCCGGACAGGTTCTCCGAGCAGTACTTC. It is translated as CASSPDRFSEQYF.

The chain uses TRBV5-1 and TRBJ2-1; possible D gene TRBD2, 7 bases. With 5 bases removed from V and 7 bases from J, the gap between germline ends came to 19 bases. The CDR3 consists of 15 residues. Germline V gene lookup returns CDR1 SGHRS and CDR2 YFSETQ. CDR3 protein: CASRLGGGERNEQFF. The CDR3 bases are TGCGCCAGCAGATTAGGGGGAGGGGAAAGGAATGAGCAGTTCTTC.

This chain connects TRBV19 to TRBJ2-2, with 12 positions matching TRBD2. V lost 4 bases to trimming and J lost 6 bases; unmatched junction nucleotides: 18. The CDR3 extends over 20 amino acids. The V gene's germline CDR1 is LNHDA and CDR2 SQIVND (reference sequence). The CDR3 DNA follows: TGTGCCAGTAGTAGGACTAGCGGGACGTACCACGGGCCCCACCCCGGGGAGCTGTTTTTT. Translated, it gives CASSRTSGTYHGPHPGELFF.

CDR3 sequence reads: CASSQEASGTYNEQFF. The CDR3 region has the DNA TGTGCCAGCAGCCAAGAAGCTAGCGGAACCTACAATGAGCAGTTCTTC. V usage is TRBV3-1 (or the pseudogene TRBV3-2) and J usage is TRBJ2-1, with 7 bases fitting TRBD2. V was pared by 0 bases and J by 2 bases, with 4 bases of the junction left unmatched. The CDR3 runs to 16 residues. Germline V gene sequence: CDR1 LGHDT, CDR2 YNNKEL (reference sequence).

The gene calls are TRBV3-1 (or the pseudogene TRBV3-2) and TRBJ2-7, with 8 nucleotides matching TRBD2. This CDR3 has 14 residues. V lost 4 bases and J lost 7; bases outside the gene matches: 9. CDR1 and CDR2 (germline): LGHDT, YNNKEL (reference sequence). This chain's CDR3 is CASSLGRGAEEQYF. The CDR3 nucleotides read TGTGCCAGCAGCCTAGGGCGGGGGGCTGAAGAGCAGTACTTC.

This chain uses TRBV5-1 with TRBJ2-1; the match to TRBD2 covers 7 bases. The trim removed 4 bases at V and 5 bases at J, leaving 12 bases unmatched. Germline lookup yields CDR1 SGHRS and CDR2 YFSETQ. This CDR3 is 16 amino acids long. The CDR3: CASSPSSGGTNNEQFF. The CDR3 nucleotides read TGCGCCAGCAGCCCGTCTAGCGGCGGGACCAACAATGAGCAGTTCTTC.

V is TRBV2 and J is TRBJ2-7; the match to TRBD1 covers 8 bases. Germline assignment: CDR1 SNHLY and CDR2 FYNNEI. There are 14 residues in the CDR3. V shed 7 bases, J shed 0 bases, and the junction held 5 bases outside the gene matches. This CDR3 reads CASMAGTGSYEQYF. CDR3 DNA sequence: TGTGCCAGCATGGCAGGGACAGGCTCCTACGAGCAGTACTTC.

The chain joins TRBV27 to TRBJ2-1; D remains unclear. The V gene lost 3 bases and the J gene lost 0 bases, with 9 bases spanning the gap. Per germline, CDR1 MNHEY and CDR2 SMNVEV (reference sequence). This CDR3 contains 15 residues. The CDR3 spells CASSFSPSSYNEQFF. The CDR3 nucleotides read TGTGCCAGCAGTTTTAGTCCAAGCTCCTACAATGAGCAGTTCTTC.

The chain is built from TRBV7-2 and TRBJ2-3; 8 bases line up with TRBD2. The CDR3 length is 15 residues. Looked up from germline, CDR1 is SGHTA and CDR2 is FQGNSA. V was pared by 6 bases and J by 4 bases, with 9 bases of the junction left unmatched. CDR3 protein: CASRNPGTSADTQYF. DNA for the CDR3: TGTGCCAGCAGGAACCCCGGGACTAGTGCAGATACGCAGTATTTT.

V and J are TRBV28 and TRBJ1-1, with D tentatively TRBD1 (6 bases). V was pared by 4 bases and J by 5 bases, with 14 bases between. From germline, CDR1 is MDHEN and CDR2 SYDVKM. CDR3 length: 14 amino acids. Here the CDR3 reads CASSYRVGGTEAFF. The CDR3 DNA sequence: TGTGCCAGCAGTTACAGGGTGGGAGGGACTGAAGCTTTCTTT. Supplemented by reference TRBV28 and TRBJ1-1, the full variable domain reads DVKVTQSSRYLVKRTGEKVFLECVQDMDHENMFWYRQDPGLGLRLIYFSYDVKMKEKGDIPEGYSVSREKKERFSLILESASTNQTSMYLCASSYRVGGTEAFFGQGTRLTVV.

This rearrangement joins TRBV27 to TRBJ2-5, with D maybe TRBD2 (5 bases). The CDR3 is 13 amino acids. Deletions cut 10 bases from V and 5 bases from J, with 17 bases between. Looked up from germline, CDR1 is MNHEY and CDR2 is SMNVEV (reference sequence). The CDR3 coding sequence is TGTGCCATCGGCCGGTCGGGATGGGAGACCCAGTACTTC. Translation: CAIGRSGWETQYF.

This clone was observed a few times. J is TRBJ2-5 and V is TRBV11-2, with unresolved D. With 4 bases removed from V and 1 base from J, the gap between germline ends came to 10 bases. Germline V gene data show CDR1 as SGHAT and CDR2 as FQNNGV. This CDR3 is 14 amino acids long. Here the CDR3 reads CASSSGSGQETQYF. The CDR3 region has the DNA TGTGCCAGCAGCTCCGGATCAGGCCAAGAGACCCAGTACTTC.

The chain is built from TRBV24-1 and TRBJ2-1, with TRBD2 identical over 11 bases. The CDR3 spans 21 residues. J was trimmed by 4 bases and V by 3 bases; bases with no gene match: 19. Germline loops: CDR1 KGHDR, CDR2 SFDVKD. DNA of the CDR3: TGTGCCACCAGTGATCCCAAGAGTGACAGGGGTCGACTAGCGGGATACAATGAGCAGTTCTTC. It specifies CATSDPKSDRGRLAGYNEQFF.

The count of this clone is one. The J gene is TRBJ2-2, the V gene TRBV27; TRBD2 matches at 7 bases. From germline, CDR1 is MNHEY and CDR2 SMNVEV (reference sequence). V gave up 4 bases and J gave up 1 base; unmatched junction bases: 3. CDR3 length: 15 residues. CDR3 in DNA: TGTGCCAGCAGTTGGTCTAGCGGGAACACCGGGGAGCTGTTTTTT. Encoded protein: CASSWSSGNTGELFF.

The genes are TRBV5-1 and TRBJ2-5; weak D call: TRBD2 (5 bases). Germline loops: CDR1 SGHRS, CDR2 YFSETQ. V was pared by 7 bases and J by 2 bases, with 15 bases between. The length of the CDR3 is 14 residues. The CDR3 loop is CASQTPGIQETQYF. DNA of the CDR3: TGCGCCAGCCAAACCCCGGGGATACAAGAGACCCAGTACTTC. Looking up the rest from reference TRBV5-1 and TRBJ2-5 gives the full variable domain: KAGVTQTPRYLIKTRGQQVTLSCSPISGHRSVSWYQQTPGQGLQFLFEYFSETQRNKGNFPGRFSGRQFSNSRSEMNVSTLELGDSALYLCASQTPGIQETQYFGPGTRLLVL.

The chain carries TRBV6-6 and TRBJ1-4; D not resolved. The germline gives CDR1 MNHNY, CDR2 SVGAGI (reference sequence). This CDR3 comprises 15 residues. Trimming removed 0 bases at V and 3 bases at J, with 8 bases between. CDR3: CASSYSGSANEKLFF. The DNA of the CDR3 is TGTGCCAGCAGTTACTCGGGCTCAGCTAATGAAAAACTGTTTTTT.

The chain employs TRBV3-1 (or the pseudogene TRBV3-2) and TRBJ2-1, with 15 bases aligning to TRBD2. The CDR3 is 16 residues long. With V trimmed by 5 bases and J by 6 bases, 5 bases remained unmatched. CDR1 is LGHDT, CDR2 YNNKEL, per germline (reference sequence). The CDR3 reads CASSRGTSGRINEQFF. CDR3 bases: TGTGCCAGCAGCAGAGGGACTAGCGGGAGGATCAATGAGCAGTTCTTC.

The chain has TRBV6-5 and TRBJ2-5; 7 bases line up with TRBD2. Germline V lookup: CDR1 MNHEY, CDR2 SVGAGI. This CDR3 is 14 amino acids long. Trimming cost V 8 bases and J 4 bases; bases outside gene matches: 10. This CDR3 reads CASRRGGSAETQYF. The CDR3 region has the DNA TGTGCCAGCCGGAGAGGCGGGAGTGCAGAGACCCAGTACTTC.

The chain employs TRBV30 and TRBJ2-7, with TRBD1 as a possible D gene (5 bases). Trimming left V 8 bases short and J 3 bases short, with 11 bases between. This CDR3 has 11 residues. Germline-derived CDR1 and CDR2 are GTSNPN and SVGIG (reference sequence). CDR3 DNA sequence: TGTGCCGTGGACACCCGCTACGAGCAGTACTTC. Its protein is CAVDTRYEQYF.